The T cell receptor (beta chain) described here comes from a study of cytomegalovirus exposure and HLA in healthy donors. Overall study: Of the donors genotyped, several hundred in all, 75% to 90% fell in the Caucasian-associated ancestry cluster.

Study-level findings and limits: In a later analysis, TCR beta V- and J-gene trimming showed a link to a missense DCLRE1C variant.

The PCR made use of 60 Vbeta and 13 Jbeta primers. In the source study's methods: Unique TCR beta chains numbered around 80 million in a later analysis, with around 11 million shared. Generated by immunoSEQ multiplex PCR, the TCRdb table keeps only in-frame clones and is missing some. From that table come the V and J calls and clone size; the DNA was used to work out D and trimming. This table has fewer than 200,000 clones, about 82% appearing once. J gave up 4 bases and V 4 bases, and 5 bases lay outside the gene matches. Germline V gene data show CDR1 as SNHLY and CDR2 as FYNNEI. CDR3 length: 14 amino acids. Turning to this clone: Its antigen is undetermined.

This chain connects TRBV2 to TRBJ2-3; TRBD2 agrees at 7 bases. The source of this sequence is a woman aged 18-29 years in good health and CMV-seronegative. Source material: PBMCs. CDR3 sequence (DNA): TGTGCCAGCAGTGCCCGCGGGAGAGCAGATACGCAGTATTTT. Translated, it gives CASSARGRADTQYF.